This T cell receptor beta chain was observed in a study of shared clonotypes between healthy human individuals. Generated by immunoSEQ multiplex PCR, the TCRdb table keeps only in-frame clones and is missing some. In the table there are more than 2 million clones, nearly 97% of which are singletons. The CDR3 has 14 residues. Germline assignment: CDR1 LNHDA and CDR2 SQIVND (reference sequence). V lost 4 bases and J lost 0, with 9 bases in between. The clonotype originates from a man aged 18 to 30 in good health. This chain links TRBV19 with TRBJ1-1; D unclear. Sequenced input: naive CD4+ T cells sorted from blood. Noted subset: CD45RA+ positively selected. CDR3 loop: CASSNRGLNTEAFF. The CDR3 DNA follows: TGTGCCAGTAGTAACCGGGGATTGAACACTGAAGCTTTCTTT.